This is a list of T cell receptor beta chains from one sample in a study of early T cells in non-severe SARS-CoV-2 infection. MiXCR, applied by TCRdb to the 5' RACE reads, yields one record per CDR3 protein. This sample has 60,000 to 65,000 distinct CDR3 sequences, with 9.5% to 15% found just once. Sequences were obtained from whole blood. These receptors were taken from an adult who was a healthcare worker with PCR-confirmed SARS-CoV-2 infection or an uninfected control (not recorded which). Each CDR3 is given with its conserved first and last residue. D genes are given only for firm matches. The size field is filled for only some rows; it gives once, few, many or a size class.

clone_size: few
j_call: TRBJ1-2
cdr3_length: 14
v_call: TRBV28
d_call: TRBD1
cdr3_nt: TGTGCCAGCACTTACAGGGACAGACAACTTGGCTACACCTTC
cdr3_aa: CASTYRDRQLGYTF

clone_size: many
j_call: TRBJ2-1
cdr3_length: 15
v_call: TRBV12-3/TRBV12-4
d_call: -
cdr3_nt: TGTGCCAGCAGGCCGGACAGTTCAACCTACAATGAGCAGTTCTTC
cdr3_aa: CASRPDSSTYNEQFF

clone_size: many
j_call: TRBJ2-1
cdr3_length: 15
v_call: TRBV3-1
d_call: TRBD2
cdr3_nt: TGTGCCAGCAGCCAATGGGCGGGAGCATACAATGAGCAGTTCTTC
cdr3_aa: CASSQWAGAYNEQFF

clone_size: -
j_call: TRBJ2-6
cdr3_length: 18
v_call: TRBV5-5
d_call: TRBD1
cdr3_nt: TGTGCCAGCAGCTTGAGCCTACAGGGGGCGTCCGGGGCCAACGTCCTGACTTTC
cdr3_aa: CASSLSLQGASGANVLTF

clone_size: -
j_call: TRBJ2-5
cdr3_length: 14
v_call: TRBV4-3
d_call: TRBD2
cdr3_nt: TGCGCCAGCAGCCAAGAAGGGACTAGCGGTCCCCAGTACTTC
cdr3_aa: CASSQEGTSGPQYF

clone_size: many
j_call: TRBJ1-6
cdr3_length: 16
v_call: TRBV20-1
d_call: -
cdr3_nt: TGCAGTGCACAGACCGGAACTGGGTCCTATAATTCACCCCTCCACTTT
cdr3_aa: CSAQTGTGSYNSPLHF

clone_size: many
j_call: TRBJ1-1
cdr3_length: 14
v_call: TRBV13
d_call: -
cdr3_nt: TGTGCCAGCAGCCCTCGACCGGGGCTCACTGAAGCTTTCTTT
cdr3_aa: CASSPRPGLTEAFF

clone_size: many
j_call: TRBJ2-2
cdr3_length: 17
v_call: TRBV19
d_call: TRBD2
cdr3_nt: TGTGCCAGTACCCTTGGACGCGGGAGGGCTGGATCCGGGGAGCTGTTTTTT
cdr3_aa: CASTLGRGRAGSGELFF

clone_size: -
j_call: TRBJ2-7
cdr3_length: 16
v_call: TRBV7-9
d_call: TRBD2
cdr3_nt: TGTGCCAGCAGCCCCACTTTTGGGACTAGGAGTTACGAGCAGTACTTC
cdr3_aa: CASSPTFGTRSYEQYF

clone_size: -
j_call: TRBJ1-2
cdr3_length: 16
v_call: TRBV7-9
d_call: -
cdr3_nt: TGTGCCAGCAGCTCTTCTTACGGGGGAGGTTATGACGGCTACACCTTC
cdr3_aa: CASSSSYGGGYDGYTF

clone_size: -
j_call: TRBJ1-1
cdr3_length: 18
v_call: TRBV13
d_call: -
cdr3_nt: TGTGCCAGCAGCTTAGATGGGGGTCCCCTGAAAGTGAACACTGAAGCTTTCTTT
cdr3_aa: CASSLDGGPLKVNTEAFF

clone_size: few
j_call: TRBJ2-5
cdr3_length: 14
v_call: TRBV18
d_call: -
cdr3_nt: TGTGCCAGCTCACCCTGGGCCAACGATGAGACCCAGTACTTC
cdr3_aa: CASSPWANDETQYF

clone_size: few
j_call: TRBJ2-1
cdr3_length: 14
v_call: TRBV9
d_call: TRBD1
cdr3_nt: TGTGCCAGCAGCGGACAGGGGGCCGGGAATGAGCAGTTCTTC
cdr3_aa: CASSGQGAGNEQFF

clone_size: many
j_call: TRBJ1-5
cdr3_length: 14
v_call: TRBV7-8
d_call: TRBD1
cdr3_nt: TGTGCCAGCAGCTTAAACAGGGGGAATCAGCCCCAGCATTTT
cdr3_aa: CASSLNRGNQPQHF

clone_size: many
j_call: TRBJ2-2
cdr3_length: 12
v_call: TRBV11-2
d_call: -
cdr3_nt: TGTGCCAGCAGCTTAGAAGGCGGGGAGCTGTTTTTT
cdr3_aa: CASSLEGGELFF

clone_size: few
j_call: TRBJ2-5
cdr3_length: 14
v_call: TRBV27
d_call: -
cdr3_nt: TGTGCCAGCAGACCGACAGGGCGGGGGGAGACCCAGTACTTC
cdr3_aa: CASRPTGRGETQYF

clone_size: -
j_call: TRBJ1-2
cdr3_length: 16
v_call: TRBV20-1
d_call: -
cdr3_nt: TGCAGTGCTAGAGATCTGAGGGACATTACCCCCTATGGCTACACCTTC
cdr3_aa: CSARDLRDITPYGYTF

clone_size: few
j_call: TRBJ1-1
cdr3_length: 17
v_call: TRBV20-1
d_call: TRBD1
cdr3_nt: TGCAGTGCTACGTCTCCGGGACAGGGGAAAGGGAACACTGAAGCTTTCTTT
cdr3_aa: CSATSPGQGKGNTEAFF

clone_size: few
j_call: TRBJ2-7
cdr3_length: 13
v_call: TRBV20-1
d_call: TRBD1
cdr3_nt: TGCAGTGCTAGTGCGGCAGGGGGCCTCGGGCAGTACTTC
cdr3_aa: CSASAAGGLGQYF

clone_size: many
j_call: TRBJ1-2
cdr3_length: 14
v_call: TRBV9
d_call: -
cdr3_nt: TGTGCCAGCAGCCAATTTTCACAGGTAGATGGCTACACCTTC
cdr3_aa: CASSQFSQVDGYTF

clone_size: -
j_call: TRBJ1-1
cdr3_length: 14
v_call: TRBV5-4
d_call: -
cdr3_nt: TGTGCCAGCACCCCCCGACACAGGGAGGCTGAAGCTTTCTTT
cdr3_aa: CASTPRHREAEAFF

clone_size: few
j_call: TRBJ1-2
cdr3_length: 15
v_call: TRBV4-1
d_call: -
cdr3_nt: TGCGCCAGCAGCCAGTCACAGGGCATGAACGATGGCTACACCTTC
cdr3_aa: CASSQSQGMNDGYTF

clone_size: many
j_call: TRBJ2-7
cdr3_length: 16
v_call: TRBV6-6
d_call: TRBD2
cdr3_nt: TGTGCCAGCAGCAGAACTAGCGGGGGGCGGGTTTACGAGCAGTACTTC
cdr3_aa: CASSRTSGGRVYEQYF

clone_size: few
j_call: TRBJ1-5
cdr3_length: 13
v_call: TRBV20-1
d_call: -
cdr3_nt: TGCAGTGCTAGAGTACAGTTAAATCAGCCCCAGCATTTT
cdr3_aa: CSARVQLNQPQHF

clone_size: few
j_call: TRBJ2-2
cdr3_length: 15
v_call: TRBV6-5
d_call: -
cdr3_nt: TGTGCCAGCAGTTACAGGCAGGGTGGCACCGGGGAGCTGTTTTTT
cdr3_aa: CASSYRQGGTGELFF

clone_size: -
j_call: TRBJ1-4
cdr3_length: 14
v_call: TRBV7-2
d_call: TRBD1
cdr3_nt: TGTGCCAGCAGCCCGCAGGGGGTTCGGGAAAAACTGTTTTTT
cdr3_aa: CASSPQGVREKLFF

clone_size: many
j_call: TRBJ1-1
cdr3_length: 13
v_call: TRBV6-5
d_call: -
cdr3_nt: TGTGCCAGCAGTTACGAGGTGAACACTGAAGCTTTCTTT
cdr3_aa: CASSYEVNTEAFF

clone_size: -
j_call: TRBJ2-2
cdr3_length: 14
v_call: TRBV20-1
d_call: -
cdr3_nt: TGCAGTGCTCAAAACCTCAGGGGCACCGGGGAGCTGTTTTTT
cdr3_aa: CSAQNLRGTGELFF

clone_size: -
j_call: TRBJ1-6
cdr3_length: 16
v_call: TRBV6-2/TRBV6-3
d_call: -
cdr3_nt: TGTGCCAGCAGCCGGGGGACACCGACCTATAATTCACCCCTCCACTTT
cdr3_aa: CASSRGTPTYNSPLHF

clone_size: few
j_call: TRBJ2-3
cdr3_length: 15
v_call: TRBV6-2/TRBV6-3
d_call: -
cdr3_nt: TGTGCCAGCAGTTACGGGGGAGCGGGCACAGATACGCAGTATTTT
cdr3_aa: CASSYGGAGTDTQYF

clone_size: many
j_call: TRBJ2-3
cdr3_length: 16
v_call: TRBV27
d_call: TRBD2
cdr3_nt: TGTGCCAGCAGTTTCGGCGGGAGTTTCGGTGCAGATACGCAGTATTTT
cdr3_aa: CASSFGGSFGADTQYF

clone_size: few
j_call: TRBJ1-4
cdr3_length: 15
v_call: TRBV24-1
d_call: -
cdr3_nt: TGTGCCACCAGTGAAGGAGGACTGACTAATGAAAAACTGTTTTTT
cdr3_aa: CATSEGGLTNEKLFF

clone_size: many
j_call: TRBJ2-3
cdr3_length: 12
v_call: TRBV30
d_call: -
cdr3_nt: TGTGCCTGGAGGGGATCGGGGGATACGCAGTATTTT
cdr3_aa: CAWRGSGDTQYF

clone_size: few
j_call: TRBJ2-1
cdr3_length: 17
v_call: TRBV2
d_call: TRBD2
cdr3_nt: TGTGCCAGCAACCCGGCCCCAGCGGGAGTGTCCTACAATGAGCAGTTCTTC
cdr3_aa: CASNPAPAGVSYNEQFF

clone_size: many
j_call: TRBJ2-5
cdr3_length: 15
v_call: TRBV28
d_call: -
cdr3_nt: TGTGCCAGCAGCCCCCGCGGACAGCCCCAAGAGACCCAGTACTTC
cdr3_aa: CASSPRGQPQETQYF

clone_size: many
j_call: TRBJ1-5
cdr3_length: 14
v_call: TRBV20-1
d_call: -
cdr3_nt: TGCAGTGCTAGAGACAGGGTTGGCAATCAGCCCCAGCATTTT
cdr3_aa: CSARDRVGNQPQHF

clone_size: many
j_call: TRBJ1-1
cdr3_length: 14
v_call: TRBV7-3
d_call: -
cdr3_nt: TGTGCCAGCAGCCCGAACACGGGGAACACTGAAGCTTTCTTT
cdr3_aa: CASSPNTGNTEAFF

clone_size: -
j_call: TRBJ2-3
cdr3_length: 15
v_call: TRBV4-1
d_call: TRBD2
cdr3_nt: TGCGCCAGCAGCTCTTCGCGGGGGGCCACAGATACGCAGTATTTT
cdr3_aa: CASSSSRGATDTQYF

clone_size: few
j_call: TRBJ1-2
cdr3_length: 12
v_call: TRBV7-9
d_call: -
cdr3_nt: TGTGCCAGTTCGCCGGGCCACTATGGCTACACCTTC
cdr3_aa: CASSPGHYGYTF

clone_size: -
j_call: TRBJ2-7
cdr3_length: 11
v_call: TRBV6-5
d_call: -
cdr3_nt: TGTGCCAGCAGTTACTCAAGGGTGCAGTACTTC
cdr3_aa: CASSYSRVQYF

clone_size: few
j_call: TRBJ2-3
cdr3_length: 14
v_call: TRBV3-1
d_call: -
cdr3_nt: TGTGCCAGCAGCCATGAGGACAGCACAGATACGCAGTATTTT
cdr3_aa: CASSHEDSTDTQYF

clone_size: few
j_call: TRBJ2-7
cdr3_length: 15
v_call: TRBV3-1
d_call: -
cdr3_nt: TGTGCCAGCAGCCAAGACGGAGGGCGGACTTACGAGCAGTACTTC
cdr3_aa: CASSQDGGRTYEQYF

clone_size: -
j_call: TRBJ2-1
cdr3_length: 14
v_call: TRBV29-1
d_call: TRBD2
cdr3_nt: TGCAGCGCTGCGGGACTAGCGGGGAGTGATGAGCAGTTCTTC
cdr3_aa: CSAAGLAGSDEQFF

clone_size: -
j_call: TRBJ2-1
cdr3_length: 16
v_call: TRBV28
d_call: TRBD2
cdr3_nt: TGTGCCAGCAGTCCCTCGGAGCGGGAGGGCCGCAATGAGCAGTTCTTC
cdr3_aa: CASSPSEREGRNEQFF

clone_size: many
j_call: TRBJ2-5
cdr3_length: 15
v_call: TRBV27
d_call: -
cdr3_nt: TGTGCCAGCAGTTATCTCGGCCAATCCACTGAGACCCAGTACTTC
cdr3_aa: CASSYLGQSTETQYF

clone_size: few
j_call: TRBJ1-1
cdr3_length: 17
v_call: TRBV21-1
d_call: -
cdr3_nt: TGTGCCAGCAGCTCGCTAACCGGGACAGCCCCGAACACTGAAGCTTTCTTT
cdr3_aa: CASSSLTGTAPNTEAFF

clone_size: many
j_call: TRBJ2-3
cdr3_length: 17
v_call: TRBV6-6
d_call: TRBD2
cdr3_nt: TGTGCCAGCAGCTCCTACTTACAGCGGGGCTACTCAGATACGCAGTATTTT
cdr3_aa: CASSSYLQRGYSDTQYF

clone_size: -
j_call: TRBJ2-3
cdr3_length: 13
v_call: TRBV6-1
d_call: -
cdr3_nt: TGTGCCAGCAGTGAAGCGTACGGAGATACGCAGTATTTT
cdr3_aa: CASSEAYGDTQYF

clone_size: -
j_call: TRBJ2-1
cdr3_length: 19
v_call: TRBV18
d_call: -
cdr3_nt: TGTGCCAGCTCACCATCCCGGGGCGGGGGCCTCTCATCCTACAATGAGCAGTTCTTC
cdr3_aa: CASSPSRGGGLSSYNEQFF

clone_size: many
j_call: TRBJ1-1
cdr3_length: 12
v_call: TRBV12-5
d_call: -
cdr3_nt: TGTGCTAGTGGTACACAAATGGGAGAAGCTTTCTTT
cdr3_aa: CASGTQMGEAFF

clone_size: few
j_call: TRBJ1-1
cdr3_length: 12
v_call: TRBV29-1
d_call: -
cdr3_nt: TGCAGCGGGCTGGATGCGAACACTGAAGCTTTCTTT
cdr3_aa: CSGLDANTEAFF

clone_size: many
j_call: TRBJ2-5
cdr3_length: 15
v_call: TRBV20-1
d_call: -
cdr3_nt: TGCAGTGCTAGAGATGGTGGCAGGGACCAAGAGACCCAGTACTTC
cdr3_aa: CSARDGGRDQETQYF

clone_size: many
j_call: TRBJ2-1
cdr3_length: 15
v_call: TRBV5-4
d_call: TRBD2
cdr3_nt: TGTGCCAGCAGCCACAGCGGGGGTCCCTACAATGAGCAGTTCTTC
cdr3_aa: CASSHSGGPYNEQFF

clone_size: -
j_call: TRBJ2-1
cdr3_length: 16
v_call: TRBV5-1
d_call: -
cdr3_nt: TGCGCCAGCAGCTTGGTTTATCGGGCATTGGAAGGTGAGCAGTTCTTC
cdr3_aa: CASSLVYRALEGEQFF